This T cell receptor beta chain emerged from a study of CD8+ T cells in alopecia areata (dated by TCRdb to between 2017 and 2018). About the investigation overall: The treated patients, all with moderate-to-severe alopecia areata, were enrolled in an open-label pilot trial of oral tofacitinib given at 5 to 10 mg twice daily. RNA was extracted with the PAXgene miRNA kit for fixed scalp, the miRNeasy kit for PBMCs, and the RNeasy kit for mouse skin. On the human side, TCRbeta sequencing was run on scalp tissue and on sorted CD4+ and CD8+ peripheral blood T cells from healthy controls and from alopecia areata patients with either patchy or totalis/universalis disease. Patients on tofacitinib were biopsied at baseline and after 4 and 24 weeks of treatment, and several of the patients also had a later scalp biopsy. In both human patients and the C3H/HeJ mouse model, the study applied high-throughput TCRbeta sequencing to look at T cell clonal expansion in alopecia areata. Clonality in the scalp was compared among normal scalp (n=4), patchy alopecia areata scalp (n=8), and alopecia totalis/universalis scalp (n=8). TCRbeta CDR3 regions were amplified by immunoSEQ multiplex PCR with 35 Vbeta forward and 13 Jbeta reverse primers. Patients received tofacitinib for 6 to 18 months and were then followed off drug for 6 months to check for delayed response and recurrence.

The CDR1 and CDR2 encoded by the germline V gene (reference sequence) are SEHNR and FQNEAQ. Including the terminal cysteine and phenylalanine, the CDR3 comprises 15 residues. The DNA shown is the 45-base CDR3, in frame from base 1. The V end loses 5 bases and the J end loses 2 bases, and a stretch of 16 bases separates them. On the study overall, not on this receptor specifically: Compared with normal scalp, lesional scalp, particularly in alopecia totalis/universalis, had higher clonality and more expanded CD8+ clones, which suggests antigenic drive. Resident alphabeta T cells in normal human skin are also sequenced, complicating scalp TCR repertoire analysis, unlike mouse skin dominated by gammadelta T cells. Compared with mice, TCR sequences shared between patients were less clear, possibly partly because of HLA diversity across the patient population.

The library was produced with the immunoSEQ multiplex PCR assay. For TCR sequencing, RNA was extracted from every sample and reverse transcribed into cDNA to serve as template. First-strand cDNA was synthesized with SuperScript III using a 2:1 mix of oligo-dT and random hexamers. A synthetic immune receptor repertoire was used to assess amplification bias, and residual bias was removed computationally. Regarding the original processing steps: Raw reads were preprocessed for error removal, and CDR3 was defined according to IMGT conventions as running from the conserved cysteine to phenylalanine. Clonality was computed by normalizing Shannon entropy by log2 of the number of productive unique TCRs and subtracting the result from 1. Scalp TCRbeta sequences were cross-referenced with sorted blood CD4 and CD8 repertoires so that the CD4 or CD8 identity of scalp clones could be inferred. Entries here come from immuneACCESS through TCRdb and include only in-frame sequences with V and J called. Some clones fail to appear in such tables; in the studies checked, an unresolved V gene covers under half of the shortfall, and the cause of the remainder is unknown. V and J calls and clone size follow that table, whereas D and trimming were derived from the DNA. The sample has about 180,000 clones on record, 67% of them singletons. 10% to 12% of the sample lies in the top ten.

About this clone: Which antigen it targets is not known. One base away there is no much larger clone; base qualities are not given.

The time point label, as the study defines it: baseline before oral tofacitinib. From alopecia areata patients, peripheral blood was collected along with lesional scalp punch biopsies. PBMCs were isolated by density centrifugation and stained for CD3, CD4 and CD8, and CD4+ and CD8+ T cells were sorted on a FACSAria. This receptor was taken from a human donor with alopecia areata. This chain is built from TRBV7-9 and TRBJ2-7; the D gene is perhaps TRBD1 or TRBD2, as each covers 5 bases. Specimen: CD8+ T cells sorted from blood, collected at week 0. The CDR3 corresponds to CASSKLGTETYEQYF. Read as DNA, the sequence is TGTGCCAGCAGCAAACTCGGGACCGAGACCTACGAGCAGTACTTC.